The text below deals with one T cell receptor (beta chain). The data stem from a study of cytomegalovirus exposure and HLA in healthy donors. It was with 60 Vbeta and 13 Jbeta primers that the PCR ran. Generated by immunoSEQ multiplex PCR, the TCRdb table keeps only in-frame clones and is missing some. This repertoire includes 100,000 to 150,000 clones. Germline-derived CDR1 and CDR2 are MGHRA and YSYEKL. The CDR3 loop spans 14 amino acids. The germline V and J ends were trimmed by 4 bases and 0 bases, with 9 bases remaining between them. The sequence derives from a woman aged 40 to 50 in good health and CMV-seronegative. The specimen was PBMCs. The chain uses TRBV4-1 and TRBJ1-1; D is uncertain. CDR3 DNA sequence: TGCGCCAGCAGCCCGGAGCAGTTGAACACTGAAGCTTTCTTT. Protein sequence: CASSPEQLNTEAFF.